This TCR beta chain was identified during a study of cytomegalovirus exposure and HLA in healthy donors. In the study overall: For the approximately 410 genotyped donors, about 81% fell within the Caucasian-associated ancestry cluster. Study-wide points: Across all donors, roughly uniform sequencing depth was an assumption of the presence/absence analyses. On later analysis, the bulk of CMV-associated TCR beta chains appeared to be HLA-restricted.

Primers included in the PCR were 60 Vbeta and 13 Jbeta primers. Some clones are missing from TCRdb's copy, which holds only in-frame ones; the method was immunoSEQ multiplex PCR. The sample lists 90,000 to 130,000 clones; about 73% were seen once. With regard to this clone: Its specificity is unknown.

Looked up from germline, CDR1 is PRHDT and CDR2 is FYEKMQ (reference sequence). The V end was cut by 5 bases, the J end by 5 bases, with 10 bases between. The CDR3 length is 12 residues. The source of this sequence is a woman in her twenties or thirties in good health and CMV-seronegative. This chain uses TRBV13 with TRBJ2-7, with D perhaps matching TRBD1 (5 bases). Sequenced input: PBMCs. The CDR3 DNA is TGTGCCAGCAGCCAACAGGCGAACGAGCAGTACTTC. Its protein is CASSQQANEQYF.